This TCR beta chain is from a study of blood T cell repertoires in COVID-19. Study as a whole: Collection of acute and convalescent COVID-19 samples took place in the United States, Italy and Spain. From T cells, B-cell-depleted T cells, or PBMCs came the material, which was cDNA or gDNA.

In the original processing: Nucleated cell counts were estimated from reference gene primer amplification. This table comes from immunoSEQ multiplex PCR, and its TCRdb copy is limited to in-frame clones, with some not included. V, J and clone size derive from that table, while D and trimming were established from the DNA sequence. Of roughly 250,000 clones listed, approximately 83% are singletons. Germline assignment: CDR1 SGHTA and CDR2 FQGNSA. CDR3 length: 17 amino acids. Trimming cost V 1 base and J 1 base, with 13 bases left between them. The TCR sequence derives from a human donor in a cohort sampled during active COVID-19. The chain recombines TRBV7-2 with TRBJ2-2; TRBD1 is a possible D gene (5 bases). Sequencing input: peripheral blood. As DNA, the CDR3 is TGTGCCAGCAGCTTAGGGTTCGTAACAGGGAACACCGGGGAGCTGTTTTTT. Residues: CASSLGFVTGNTGELFF. Filled out from reference TRBV7-2 and TRBJ2-2, the complete variable domain reads GAGVSQSPSNKVTEKGKDVELRCDPISGHTALYWYRQSLGQGLEFLIYFQGNSAPDKSGLPSDRFSAERTGGSVSTLTIQRTQQEDSAVYLCASSLGFVTGNTGELFFGEGSRLTVL.